This T cell receptor beta chain was captured by sequencing in a study of CD8 T cells in Susac syndrome. Background on the study: At the time their blood was drawn, patients with Susac syndrome were either therapy-naive, on corticosteroids (with some of them also receiving intravenous immunoglobulin), or on intravenous immunoglobulin alone.

With random hexamers, roughly 0.45 to 1 ug RNA was reverse transcribed. The CDR3 of TCR beta was amplified by immunoSEQ multiplex PCR across 54 Vbeta and 13 Jbeta. TCRdb passed the immunoSEQ multiplex PCR reads through MiXCR, listing each CDR3 protein once. The table has roughly 52,000 distinct CDR3 sequences, 95% seen once; the top ten hold about 0.8%. TEMRA cells were FACS-enriched, and CD8+ and CD4+ T cells were isolated negatively. This CDR3 has 14 amino acids. Germline CDR1 and CDR2: LGHNA and YSLEER. V lost 2 bases to trimming and J lost 6 bases, with 11 bases between them. The sequencing sample was made of CD8+ T cells from PBMCs. The chain recombines TRBV4-3 with TRBJ2-1; possibly TRBD2 for D (5 bases). This TCR was sampled from a human donor with Susac syndrome. The CDR3 DNA reads as TGCGCCAGCAGCCAAACGCGGGTCCGCAATGAGCAGTTCTTC. It translates to CASSQTRVRNEQFF.